One sample yielded the 3 T cell receptor beta chains listed below, sequenced in a study of identifying expanded T cells in peripheral blood. The method was immunoSEQ multiplex PCR; TCRdb's version includes in-frame clones alone and lacks a portion of them. The top ten hold 7% to 7.5% of the sample, which has 65,000 to 95,000 clones, around 90% seen once. The sample consisted of blood. These receptor sequences come from a person between 18 and 75 years old in good health.

This clone was picked up a small number of times. The germline gene is not matched at one end of the junction; a read error may be the cause. The chain joins TRBV7-3 to TRBJ1-2; the D gene is possibly TRBD1 (6 bases). Germline V gives CDR1 SGHTA, CDR2 FQGTGA. The CDR3 extends over 15 amino acids. The CDR3 is CASADRAGANYGYTF. In DNA, the CDR3 is TGCGCCAGCGCCGATCGGGCAGGGGCTAACTATGGCTACACCTTC.

This chain links TRBV29-1 with TRBJ1-4; 8 nucleotides agree with TRBD1. V was pared by 4 bases and J by 5 bases, with 3 bases of the junction left unmatched. From germline, CDR1 is SQVTM and CDR2 ANQGSEA. This CDR3 has 13 residues. In nucleotides, the CDR3 is TGCAGCGTTGGGTACAGGGGGAATGAAAAACTGTTTTTT. Amino acid sequence: CSVGYRGNEKLFF.

This clone was seen just once. Written as DNA, the CDR3 is TGTGCCAGCAGCTCTACAGGGGGGATGAACTATGGCTACACCTTC. This codes for CASSSTGGMNYGYTF. The rearrangement joins TRBV11-3 to TRBJ1-2, with 8 positions matching TRBD1. The J segment lost 2 bases and the V segment lost 4 bases, leaving 6 bases of the junction unmatched. The CDR3 is 15 amino acids. Looked up from germline, CDR1 is SGHNT and CDR2 is YENEEA.